The subject of this entry is one TCR beta chain. What it recognizes is unknown. Since a much larger clone is just one base distant, this may be a read error. This sample was taken from a study of T cells after yellow fever vaccination. Findings of the study overall: Compared with primary, the secondary response was weaker and peaked at day 5, not 15. High-abundance clonotypes from the bulk population could contaminate FACS-sorted repertoires.

TCRdb re-analysed the 5' RACE reads in MiXCR, keeping a single row per CDR3 protein. The data contain about 340,000 distinct CDR3 sequences, almost 4% of them singletons. The germline V gene has CDR1 SGDLS and CDR2 YYNGEE. The CDR3 sequence is 17 residues long. This sequence originates from a man in his late teens or twenties who received the YFV17D yellow fever vaccine. The chain has TRBV9 and TRBJ1-3, with D hard to call. Sample: PBMCs, taken 5 days after the yellow fever booster vaccination. CDR3 protein: CASSVDGVTIGGNIIYF. The CDR3 region has the DNA TGTGCCAGCAGCGTAGATGGAGTGACTATTGGCGGAAACATCATATATTTT.